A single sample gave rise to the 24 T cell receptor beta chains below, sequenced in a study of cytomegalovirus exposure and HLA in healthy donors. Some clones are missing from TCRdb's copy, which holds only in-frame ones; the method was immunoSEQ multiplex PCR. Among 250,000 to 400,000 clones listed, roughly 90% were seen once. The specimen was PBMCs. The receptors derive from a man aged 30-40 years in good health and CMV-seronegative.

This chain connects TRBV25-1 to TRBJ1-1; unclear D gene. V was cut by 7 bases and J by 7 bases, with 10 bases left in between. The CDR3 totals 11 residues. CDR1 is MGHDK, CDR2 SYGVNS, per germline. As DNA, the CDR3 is TGTGCCAGCACGACGGGTCATGAAGCTTTCTTT. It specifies CASTTGHEAFF.

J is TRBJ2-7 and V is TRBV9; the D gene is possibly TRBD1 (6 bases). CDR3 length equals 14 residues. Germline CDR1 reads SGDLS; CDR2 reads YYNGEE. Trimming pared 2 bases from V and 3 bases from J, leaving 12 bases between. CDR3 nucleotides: TGTGCCAGCAGCGTTTCGACAGGCGGCTACGAGCAGTACTTC. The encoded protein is CASSVSTGGYEQYF.

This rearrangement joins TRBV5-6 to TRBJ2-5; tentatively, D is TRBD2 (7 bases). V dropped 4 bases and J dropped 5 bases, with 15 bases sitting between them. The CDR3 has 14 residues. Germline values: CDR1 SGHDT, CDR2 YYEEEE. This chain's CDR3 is CASSPGGLGETQYF. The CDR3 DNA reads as TGTGCCAGCAGCCCGGGGGGCCTGGGGGAGACCCAGTACTTC.

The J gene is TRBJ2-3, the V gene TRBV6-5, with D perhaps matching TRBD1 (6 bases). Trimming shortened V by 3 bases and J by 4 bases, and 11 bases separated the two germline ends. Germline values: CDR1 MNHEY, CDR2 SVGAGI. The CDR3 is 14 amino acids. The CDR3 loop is CASSYTRGADTQYF. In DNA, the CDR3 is TGTGCCAGCAGTTATACCAGGGGCGCAGATACGCAGTATTTT.

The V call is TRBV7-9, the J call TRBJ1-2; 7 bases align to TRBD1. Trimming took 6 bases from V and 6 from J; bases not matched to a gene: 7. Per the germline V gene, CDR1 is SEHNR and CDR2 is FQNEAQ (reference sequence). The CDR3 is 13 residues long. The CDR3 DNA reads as TGTGCCAGCAGACCGACAGGGACGGATGGCTACACCTTC. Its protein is CASRPTGTDGYTF.

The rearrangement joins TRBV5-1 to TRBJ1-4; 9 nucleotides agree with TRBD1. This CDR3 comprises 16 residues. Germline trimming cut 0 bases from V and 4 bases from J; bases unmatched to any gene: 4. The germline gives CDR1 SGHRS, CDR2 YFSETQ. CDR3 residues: CASSLGDREVNEKLFF. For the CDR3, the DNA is TGCGCCAGCAGCTTGGGGGACAGGGAGGTTAATGAAAAACTGTTTTTT.

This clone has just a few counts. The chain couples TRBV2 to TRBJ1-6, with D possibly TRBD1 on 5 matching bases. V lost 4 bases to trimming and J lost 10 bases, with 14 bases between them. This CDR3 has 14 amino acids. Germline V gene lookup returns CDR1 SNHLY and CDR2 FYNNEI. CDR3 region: CASSGQGAGSPLHF. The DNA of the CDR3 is TGTGCCAGCAGTGGTCAGGGTGCGGGATCACCCCTCCACTTT.

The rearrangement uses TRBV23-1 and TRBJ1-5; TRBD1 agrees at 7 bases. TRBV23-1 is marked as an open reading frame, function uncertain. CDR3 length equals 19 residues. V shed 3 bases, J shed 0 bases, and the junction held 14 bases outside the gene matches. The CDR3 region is CASSQSWTGSSYSNQPQHF. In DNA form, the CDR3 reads TGCGCCAGCAGTCAGTCGTGGACAGGATCTTCTTATAGCAATCAGCCCCAGCATTTT.

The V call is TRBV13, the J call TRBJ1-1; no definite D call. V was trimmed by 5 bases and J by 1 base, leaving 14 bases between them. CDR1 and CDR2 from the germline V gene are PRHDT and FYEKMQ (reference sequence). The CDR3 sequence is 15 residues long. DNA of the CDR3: TGTGCCAGCAGCGGTGGAGGCAACACGAACACTGAAGCTTTCTTT. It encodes CASSGGGNTNTEAFF.

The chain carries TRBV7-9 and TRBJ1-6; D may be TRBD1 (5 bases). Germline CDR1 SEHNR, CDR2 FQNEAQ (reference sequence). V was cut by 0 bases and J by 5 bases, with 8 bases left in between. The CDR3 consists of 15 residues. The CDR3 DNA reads TGTGCCAGCAGCTTAGCGGGCAGGGATAATTCACCCCTCCACTTT. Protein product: CASSLAGRDNSPLHF.

The CDR3 reads CASSSGGRSTDTQYF. The CDR3 DNA is TGCGCCAGCAGCTCCGGGGGGAGGAGCACAGATACGCAGTATTTT. V and J are TRBV5-1 and TRBJ2-3; 7 bases fit TRBD2. The CDR3 extends over 15 amino acids. Germline lookup yields CDR1 SGHRS and CDR2 YFSETQ. Trimming removed 3 bases from V and 0 bases from J; junction bases left unmatched: 4.

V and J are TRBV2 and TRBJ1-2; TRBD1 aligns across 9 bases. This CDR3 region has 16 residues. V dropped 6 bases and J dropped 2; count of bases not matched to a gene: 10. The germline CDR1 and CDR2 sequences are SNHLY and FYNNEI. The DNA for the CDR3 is TGTGCCAGCAGATCGAGCCCCGGGACAGGGAACTATGGCTACACCTTC. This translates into CASRSSPGTGNYGYTF.

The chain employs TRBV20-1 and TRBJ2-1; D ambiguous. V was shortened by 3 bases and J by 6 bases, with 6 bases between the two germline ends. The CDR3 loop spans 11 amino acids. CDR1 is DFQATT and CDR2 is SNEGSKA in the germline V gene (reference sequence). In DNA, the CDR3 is TGCAGTGCTAGCCTAATCAATGAGCAGTTCTTC. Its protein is CSASLINEQFF.

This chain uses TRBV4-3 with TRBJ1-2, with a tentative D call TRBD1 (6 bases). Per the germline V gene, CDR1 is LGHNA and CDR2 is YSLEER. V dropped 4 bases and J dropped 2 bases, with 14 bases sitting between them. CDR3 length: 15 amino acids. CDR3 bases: TGCGCCAGCAGCCCCGAGGACAGAAAGAACTATGGCTACACCTTC. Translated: CASSPEDRKNYGYTF.

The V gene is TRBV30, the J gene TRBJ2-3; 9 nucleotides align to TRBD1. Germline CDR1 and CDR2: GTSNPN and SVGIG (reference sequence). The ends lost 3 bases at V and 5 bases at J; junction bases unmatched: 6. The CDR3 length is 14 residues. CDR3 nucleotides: TGTGCCTGGAGCTTCACAGGGGGCAAAGATACGCAGTATTTT. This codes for CAWSFTGGKDTQYF.

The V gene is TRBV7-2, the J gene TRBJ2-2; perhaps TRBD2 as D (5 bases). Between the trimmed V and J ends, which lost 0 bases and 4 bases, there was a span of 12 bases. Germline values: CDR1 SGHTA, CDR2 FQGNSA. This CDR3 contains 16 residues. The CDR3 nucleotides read TGTGCCAGCAGCTTAGCGCTGAGGGCGGGCACCGGGGAGCTGTTTTTT. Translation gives CASSLALRAGTGELFF.

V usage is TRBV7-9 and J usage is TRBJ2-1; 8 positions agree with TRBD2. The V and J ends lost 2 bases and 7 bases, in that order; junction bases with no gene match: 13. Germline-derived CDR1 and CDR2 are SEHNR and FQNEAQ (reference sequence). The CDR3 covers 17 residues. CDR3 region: CASSLLTGAGGMNEQFF. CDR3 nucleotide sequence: TGTGCCAGCAGCTTATTGACCGGCGCGGGGGGCATGAATGAGCAGTTCTTC.

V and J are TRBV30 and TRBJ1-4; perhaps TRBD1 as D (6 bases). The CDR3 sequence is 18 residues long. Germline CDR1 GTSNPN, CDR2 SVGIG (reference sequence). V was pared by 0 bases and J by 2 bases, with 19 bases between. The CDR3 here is CAWSVLGGAPGTNEKLFF. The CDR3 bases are TGTGCCTGGAGTGTACTTGGGGGGGCGCCCGGGACTAATGAAAAACTGTTTTTT.

CDR3 nucleotides: TGCGCCAGCAGCTACGAAGCGGGAGGTTACAAAAACATTCAGTACTTC. Translating it yields CASSYEAGGYKNIQYF. The chain employs TRBV5-1 and TRBJ2-4; 9 bases map to TRBD2. Losses at the gene ends were 3 bases for V and 3 bases for J; bases not matched to a gene: 7. Germline V lookup: CDR1 SGHRS, CDR2 YFSETQ. The CDR3 runs 16 residues. Filled out from reference TRBV5-1 and TRBJ2-4, the complete variable domain reads KAGVTQTPRYLIKTRGQQVTLSCSPISGHRSVSWYQQTPGQGLQFLFEYFSETQRNKGNFPGRFSGRQFSNSRSEMNVSTLELGDSALYLCASSYEAGGYKNIQYFGAGTRLSVL.

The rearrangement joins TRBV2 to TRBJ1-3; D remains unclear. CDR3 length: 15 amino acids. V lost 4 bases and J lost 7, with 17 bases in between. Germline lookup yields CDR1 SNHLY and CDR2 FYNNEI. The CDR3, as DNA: TGTGCCAGCAGTGTACCGGGAAACCTGGGGAACACCATATATTTT. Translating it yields CASSVPGNLGNTIYF.

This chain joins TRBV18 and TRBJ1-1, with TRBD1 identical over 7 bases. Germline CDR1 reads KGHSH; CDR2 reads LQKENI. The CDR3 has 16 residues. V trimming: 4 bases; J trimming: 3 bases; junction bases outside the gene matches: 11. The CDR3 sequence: CASSRGQLEVDTEAFF. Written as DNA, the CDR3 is TGTGCCAGCTCACGGGGACAGTTGGAAGTTGACACTGAAGCTTTCTTT.

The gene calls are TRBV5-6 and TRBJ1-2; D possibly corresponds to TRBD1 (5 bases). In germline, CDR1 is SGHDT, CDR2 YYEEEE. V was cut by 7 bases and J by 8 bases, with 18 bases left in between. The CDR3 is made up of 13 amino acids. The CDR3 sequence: CASGRVGLGGYTF. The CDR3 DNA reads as TGTGCCAGCGGACGGGTGGGGCTGGGAGGCTACACCTTC.

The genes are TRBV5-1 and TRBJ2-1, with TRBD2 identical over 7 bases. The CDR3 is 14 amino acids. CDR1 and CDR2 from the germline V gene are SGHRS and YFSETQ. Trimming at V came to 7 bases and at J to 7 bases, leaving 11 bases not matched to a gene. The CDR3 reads CASQLGGGRNEQFF. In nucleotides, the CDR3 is TGCGCCAGCCAACTGGGCGGGGGAAGAAATGAGCAGTTCTTC.

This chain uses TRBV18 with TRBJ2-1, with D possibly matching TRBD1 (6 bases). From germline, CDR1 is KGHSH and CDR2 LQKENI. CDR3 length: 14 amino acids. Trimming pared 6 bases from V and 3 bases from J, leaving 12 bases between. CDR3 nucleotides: TGTGCCAGCTCCGCCGGGACAAACTACAATGAGCAGTTCTTC. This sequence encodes CASSAGTNYNEQFF.